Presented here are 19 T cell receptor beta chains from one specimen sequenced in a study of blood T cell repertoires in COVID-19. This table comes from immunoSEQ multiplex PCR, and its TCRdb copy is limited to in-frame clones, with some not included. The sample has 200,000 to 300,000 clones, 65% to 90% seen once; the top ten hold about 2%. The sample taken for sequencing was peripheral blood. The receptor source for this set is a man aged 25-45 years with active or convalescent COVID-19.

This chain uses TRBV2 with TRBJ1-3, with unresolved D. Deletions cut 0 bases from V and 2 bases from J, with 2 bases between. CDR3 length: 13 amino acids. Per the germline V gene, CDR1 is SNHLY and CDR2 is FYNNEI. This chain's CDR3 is CASSEATGNTIYF. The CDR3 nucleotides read TGTGCCAGCAGTGAAGCCACTGGAAACACCATATATTTT.

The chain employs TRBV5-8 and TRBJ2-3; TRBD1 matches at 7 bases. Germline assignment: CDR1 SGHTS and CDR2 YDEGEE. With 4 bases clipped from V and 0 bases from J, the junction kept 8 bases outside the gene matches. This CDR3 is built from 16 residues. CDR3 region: CASSPGVQGSTDTQYF. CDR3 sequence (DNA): TGTGCCAGCAGCCCTGGGGTACAGGGGAGCACAGATACGCAGTATTTT.

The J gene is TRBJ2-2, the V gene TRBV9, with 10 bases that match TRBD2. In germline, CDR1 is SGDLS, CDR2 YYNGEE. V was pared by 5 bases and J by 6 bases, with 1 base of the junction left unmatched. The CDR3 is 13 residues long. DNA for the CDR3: TGTGCCAGCAGGGGACTAGCGTCCGGGGAGCTGTTTTTT. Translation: CASRGLASGELFF.

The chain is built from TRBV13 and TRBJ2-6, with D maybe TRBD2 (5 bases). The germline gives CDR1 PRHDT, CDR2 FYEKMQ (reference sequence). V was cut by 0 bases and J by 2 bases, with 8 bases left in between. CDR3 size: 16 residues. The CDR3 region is CASSLGAGAGANVLTF. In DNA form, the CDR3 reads TGTGCCAGCAGCTTAGGGGCGGGCGCTGGGGCCAACGTCCTGACTTTC.

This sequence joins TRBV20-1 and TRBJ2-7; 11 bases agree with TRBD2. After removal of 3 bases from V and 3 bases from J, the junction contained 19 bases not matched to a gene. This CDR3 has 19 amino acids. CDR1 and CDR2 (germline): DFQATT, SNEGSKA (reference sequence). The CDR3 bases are TGCAGTGCTAGTGGGGTGGTAGCGGGGGGGCTTTCCGGCTTCTACGAGCAGTACTTC. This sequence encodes CSASGVVAGGLSGFYEQYF.

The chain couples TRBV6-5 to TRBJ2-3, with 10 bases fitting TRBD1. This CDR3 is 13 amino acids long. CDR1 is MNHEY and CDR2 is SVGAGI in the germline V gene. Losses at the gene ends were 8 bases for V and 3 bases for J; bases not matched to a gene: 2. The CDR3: CASRDRGTDTQYF. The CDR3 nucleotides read TGTGCCAGCCGGGACAGGGGAACAGATACGCAGTATTTT.

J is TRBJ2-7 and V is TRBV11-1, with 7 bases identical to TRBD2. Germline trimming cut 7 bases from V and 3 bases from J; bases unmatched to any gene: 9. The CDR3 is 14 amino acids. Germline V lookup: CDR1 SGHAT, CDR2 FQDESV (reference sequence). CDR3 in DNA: TGTGCCAGCATAGCCCGGGACTACATCTACGAGCAGTACTTC. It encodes CASIARDYIYEQYF.

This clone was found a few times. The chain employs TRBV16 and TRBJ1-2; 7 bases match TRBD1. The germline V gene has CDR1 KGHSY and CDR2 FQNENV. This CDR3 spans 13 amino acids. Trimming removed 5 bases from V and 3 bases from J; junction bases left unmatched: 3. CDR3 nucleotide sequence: TGTGCCAGCAGCTCCGGGACAGACTATGGCTACACCTTC. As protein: CASSSGTDYGYTF.

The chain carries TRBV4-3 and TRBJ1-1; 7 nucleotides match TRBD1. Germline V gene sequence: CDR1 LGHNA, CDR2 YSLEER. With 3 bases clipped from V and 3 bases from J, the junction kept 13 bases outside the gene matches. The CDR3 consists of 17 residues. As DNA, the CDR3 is TGCGCCAGCAGCCATCCTCGCCAGGCAGGGGGAGACACTGAAGCTTTCTTT. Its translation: CASSHPRQAGGDTEAFF.

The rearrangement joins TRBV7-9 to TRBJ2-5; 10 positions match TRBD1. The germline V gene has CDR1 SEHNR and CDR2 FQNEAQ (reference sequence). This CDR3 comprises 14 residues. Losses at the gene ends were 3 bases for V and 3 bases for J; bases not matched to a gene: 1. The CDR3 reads CASSLTGGEETQYF. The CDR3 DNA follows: TGTGCCAGCAGCTTGACAGGGGGCGAAGAGACCCAGTACTTC.

The DNA of the CDR3 is TGTGCCAGCAGCCTTGAACAGAATTCACCCCTCCACTTT. This sequence encodes CASSLEQNSPLHF. The J gene is TRBJ1-6, the V gene TRBV6-2 or TRBV6-3; D remains ambiguous. In germline, CDR1 is MNHEY, CDR2 SVGEGT. With 6 bases removed from V and 7 bases from J, the gap between germline ends came to 10 bases. The CDR3 runs 13 residues.

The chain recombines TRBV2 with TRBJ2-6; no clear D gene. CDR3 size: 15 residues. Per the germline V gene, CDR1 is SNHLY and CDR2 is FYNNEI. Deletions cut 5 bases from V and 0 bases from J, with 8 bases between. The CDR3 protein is CASSTEYSGANVLTF. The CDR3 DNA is TGTGCCAGCAGTACAGAGTACTCTGGGGCCAACGTCCTGACTTTC.

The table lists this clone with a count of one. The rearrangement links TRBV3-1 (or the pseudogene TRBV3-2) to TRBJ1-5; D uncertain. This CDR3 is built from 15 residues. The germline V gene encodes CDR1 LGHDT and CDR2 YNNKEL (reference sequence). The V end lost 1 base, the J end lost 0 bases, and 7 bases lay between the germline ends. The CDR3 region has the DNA TGTGCCAGCAGCCAAGCTTACAGTAGCAATCAGCCCCAGCATTTT. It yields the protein CASSQAYSSNQPQHF.

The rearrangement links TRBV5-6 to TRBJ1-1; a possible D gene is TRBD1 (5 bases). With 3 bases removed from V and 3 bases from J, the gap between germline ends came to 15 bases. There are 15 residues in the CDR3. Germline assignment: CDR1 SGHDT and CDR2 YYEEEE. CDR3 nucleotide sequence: TGTGCCAGCAGCTCTGTCCCGGCGGGGGACACTGAAGCTTTCTTT. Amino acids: CASSSVPAGDTEAFF.

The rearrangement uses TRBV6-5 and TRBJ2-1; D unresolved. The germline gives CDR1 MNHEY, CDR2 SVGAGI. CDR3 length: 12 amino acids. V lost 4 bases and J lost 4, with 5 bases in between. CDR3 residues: CASSSRYNEQFF. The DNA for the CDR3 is TGTGCCAGCAGTTCTCGGTACAATGAGCAGTTCTTC.

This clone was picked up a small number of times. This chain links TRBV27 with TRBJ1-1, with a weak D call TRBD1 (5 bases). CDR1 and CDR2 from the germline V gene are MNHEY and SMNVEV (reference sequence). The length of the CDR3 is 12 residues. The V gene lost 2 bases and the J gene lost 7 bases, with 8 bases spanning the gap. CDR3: CASSLMGGEAFF. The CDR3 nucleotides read TGTGCCAGCAGTTTAATGGGGGGTGAAGCTTTCTTT.

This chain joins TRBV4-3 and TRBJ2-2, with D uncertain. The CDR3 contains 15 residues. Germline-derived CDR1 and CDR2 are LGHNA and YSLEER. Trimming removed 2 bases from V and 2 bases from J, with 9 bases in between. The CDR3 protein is CASSQIQINTGELFF. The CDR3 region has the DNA TGCGCCAGCAGCCAAATACAAATTAACACCGGGGAGCTGTTTTTT.

The CDR3 sequence is CASHRGGGPQETQYF. DNA for the CDR3: TGTGCCAGCCACCGAGGGGGGGGCCCCCAAGAGACCCAGTACTTC. The gene calls are TRBV6-1 and TRBJ2-5; a possible D gene is TRBD2 (7 bases). Trimming cost V 8 bases and J 1 base, with 17 bases left between them. The V gene's germline CDR1 is MNHNS and CDR2 SASEGT. The CDR3 has 15 amino acids.

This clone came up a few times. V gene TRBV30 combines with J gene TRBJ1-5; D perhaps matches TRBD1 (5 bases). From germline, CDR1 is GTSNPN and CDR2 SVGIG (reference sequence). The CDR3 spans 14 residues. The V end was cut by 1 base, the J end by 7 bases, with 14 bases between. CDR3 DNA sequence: TGTGCCTGGAGTGATGGTAGGGGAGGCCAGCCCCAGCATTTT. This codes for CAWSDGRGGQPQHF.